This TCR beta chain was profiled in a study of T cell responses to AZD1222 COVID-19 vaccine. Germline V lookup: CDR1 SGHDT, CDR2 YYEEEE. Between the trimmed V and J ends, which lost 0 bases and 7 bases, there was a span of 14 bases. The CDR3 length is 15 residues. Data came from immunoSEQ multiplex PCR; TCRdb stores just in-frame clones and leaves some out. The sample includes about 92,000 clones, around 90% of them seen just once. The clonotype was recovered from an adult in good health. The chain is built from TRBV5-6 and TRBJ2-1; tentatively, D is TRBD1 (6 bases). The material sequenced was peripheral blood, taken on day 0 of AZD1222 vaccination. The CDR3 DNA is TGTGCCAGCAGCTTGGTGGTTCTAGGGACAAATGAGCAGTTCTTC. As protein: CASSLVVLGTNEQFF.